The 2 T cell receptor beta chains presented below share a single source sample, sequenced in a study of OX40 agonist ivuxolimab in advanced cancers. Generated by immunoSEQ multiplex PCR, the TCRdb table keeps only in-frame clones and is missing some. Of some 90,000 clones in the sample, around 86% are singletons; the top ten hold 0.31%. Sample: CD4+ or CD8+ T cells sorted from blood, taken in a trial of the OX40 agonist ivuxolimab. The source is an adult with an advanced solid tumor such as melanoma, head and neck, liver or kidney cancer.

Turning to this clone: Other nucleotide sequences in the sample specify the same CDR3. This chain connects TRBV9 to TRBJ1-3; D is uncertain. This CDR3 spans 15 amino acids. V lost 0 bases and J lost 0, with 7 bases in between. CDR1 is SGDLS, CDR2 YYNGEE, per germline. The CDR3 region is CASSVEESSGNTIYF. CDR3 DNA: TGTGCCAGCAGCGTAGAAGAGAGCTCTGGAAACACCATATATTTT.

V gene TRBV25-1 combines with J gene TRBJ1-2; maybe TRBD1 (6 bases). V shed 4 bases and J shed 1 base, with 16 bases lying between them. Per germline, CDR1 MGHDK and CDR2 SYGVNS. This CDR3 region has 16 residues. The CDR3 bases are TGTGCCAGCAGTGCAACCTACAGGGCCGGTAACTATGGCTACACCTTC. Translated, it gives CASSATYRAGNYGYTF.